Below, 7 T cell receptor beta chains from the same sample are listed, as sequenced in a study of regulatory T cells in long-lasting Graves disease. Described time point: newly diagnosed GD, antithyroid drugs for less than 3 months. PBMC-extracted RNA yielded the TCR library. Building of the TCR beta libraries involved iRepertoire HTBI primers and Arm-PCR of CDR3 regions. In TCRdb, the multiplex PCR reads were re-called with MiXCR into one record per CDR3 protein. The data show about 450,000 distinct CDR3 sequences, around 17% seen once. The same data also went into a second study, on T cells in Graves' hyperthyroidism and ophthalmopathy.

This specimen consisted of peripheral blood mononuclear cells (PBMCs), obtained at new diagnosis, from a patient treated with antithyroid drugs. Every receptor here comes from a young woman with Graves disease.

The chain recombines TRBV6-1 with TRBJ2-7; the match to TRBD2 covers 9 bases. V shed 1 base and J 7 bases; nucleotides not matched to a gene: 11. Germline V gives CDR1 MNHNS, CDR2 SASEGT. CDR3 length: 16 residues. CDR3: CASSEGSGRTYNEQYF. The CDR3 DNA sequence: TGTGCCAGCAGTGAAGGAAGCGGGAGGACCTACAATGAGCAGTACTTC.

At least ten counts were recorded for this clonotype. The V call is TRBV28, the J call TRBJ1-5; 8 positions agree with TRBD1. The germline V gene encodes CDR1 MDHEN and CDR2 SYDVKM. The CDR3 sequence is 15 residues long. V shed 5 bases and J 2 bases; nucleotides not matched to a gene: 5. The CDR3 DNA follows: TGTGCCAGCAGTCAGGGGGCGAGAGGCAATCAGCCCCAGCATTTT. This codes for CASSQGARGNQPQHF.

The genes are TRBV19 and TRBJ1-1; D may be TRBD1 (6 bases). The germline gives CDR1 LNHDA, CDR2 SQIVND (reference sequence). Trimming removed 7 bases from V and 3 bases from J, with 15 bases in between. This CDR3 region has 14 residues. CDR3 amino acids: CASMGGGQYTEAFF. The CDR3 nucleotides read TGTGCCAGTATGGGCGGGGGCCAGTACACTGAAGCTTTCTTT. The whole variable domain, remainder taken from reference TRBV19 and TRBJ1-1, is DGGITQSPKYLFRKEGQNVTLSCEQNLNHDAMYWYRQDPGQGLRLIYYSQIVNDFQKGDIAEGYSVSREKKESFPLTVTSAQKNPTAFYLCASMGGGQYTEAFFGQGTRLTVV.

This clonotype appeared many times. V is TRBV28 and J is TRBJ1-1, with D maybe TRBD1 (6 bases). Trimming removed 6 bases from V and 3 bases from J, with 23 bases in between. CDR3 size: 17 residues. Germline CDR1 is MDHEN and CDR2 is SYDVKM. The CDR3 region has the DNA TGTGCCAGCAGGCCCCCCCTGGGTCTTACAGGGCACACTGAAGCTTTCTTT. This codes for CASRPPLGLTGHTEAFF.

V gene TRBV20-1 combines with J gene TRBJ1-2; the match to TRBD1 covers 7 bases. The germline gives CDR1 DFQATT, CDR2 SNEGSKA (reference sequence). V dropped 1 base and J dropped 7; count of bases not matched to a gene: 6. This CDR3 is 13 amino acids long. The CDR3 coding sequence is TGCAGTGCTAGAGGTTTACAGGGGACTGGCTACACCTTC. Amino acid sequence: CSARGLQGTGYTF.

The chain joins TRBV28 to TRBJ1-1; 7 bases map to TRBD1. CDR3 length: 17 amino acids. Germline V gene data show CDR1 as MDHEN and CDR2 as SYDVKM. Trimming took 3 bases from V and 1 from J; bases not matched to a gene: 11. The CDR3 DNA is TGTGCCAGCAGTTTCCCGCAGGGGGGGGTGTGGAACACTGAAGCTTTCTTT. Translated: CASSFPQGGVWNTEAFF.

Many counts were recorded for this clonotype. This chain connects TRBV11-2 to TRBJ2-5; D perhaps matches TRBD2 (5 bases). V was trimmed by 5 bases and J by 5 bases, leaving 12 bases between them. The CDR3 covers 13 residues. Germline CDR1 is SGHAT and CDR2 is FQNNGV. The CDR3 DNA reads TGTGCCAGCAGCCCTCCGGGGTGGGAGACCCAGTACTTC. This encodes CASSPPGWETQYF.